This is a list of T cell receptor beta chains from one sample in a study of identifying expanded T cells in peripheral blood. Assay used: immunoSEQ multiplex PCR; TCRdb lists only in-frame clones, some missing. The profile shows fewer than 55,000 clones, 82% of them singletons. Sequenced material: blood. The origin of the receptors is a person aged 18 to 75 in good health. Both conserved end residues are part of each CDR3. Each record gives: J gene, CDR3 length, clone size, D gene, V gene, CDR3 protein, CDR3 DNA. The D gene is left open where the match is weak. Clone size appears in some rows only: once, few, many, or a class for an expanded clone.

J: TRBJ1-1
length: 13
size: .
D: .
V: TRBV28
CDR3: CASSLALGREAFF
DNA: TGTGCCAGCAGTTTAGCCCTCGGCCGTGAAGCTTTCTTT

J: TRBJ2-1
length: 18
size: .
D: TRBD1
V: TRBV7-6
CDR3: CASSGPHQGVSSYNEQFF
DNA: TGTGCCAGCAGCGGCCCCCACCAGGGGGTTAGCTCCTACAATGAGCAGTTCTTC

J: TRBJ2-5
length: 15
size: once
D: .
V: TRBV5-4
CDR3: CASSLVQGVGQTQYF
DNA: TGTGCCAGCAGCTTGGTGCAAGGCGTCGGCCAGACCCAGTACTTC

J: TRBJ1-5
length: 14
size: once
D: .
V: TRBV2
CDR3: CASSWAGGNQPQHF
DNA: TGTGCCAGCTCTTGGGCTGGTGGCAATCAGCCCCAGCATTTT

J: TRBJ2-5
length: 15
size: .
D: .
V: TRBV5-1
CDR3: CASSLSPGTQETQYF
DNA: TGCGCCAGCAGCTTGAGCCCGGGAACCCAAGAGACCCAGTACTTC

J: TRBJ1-1
length: 12
size: once
D: TRBD1
V: TRBV5-4
CDR3: CASSRDRGESFF
DNA: TGTGCCAGCAGCAGGGACAGGGGTGAATCTTTCTTT

J: TRBJ2-1
length: 16
size: .
D: TRBD2
V: TRBV19
CDR3: CASSTSGAPSYNEQFF
DNA: TGTGCCAGTAGTACCAGCGGGGCCCCCTCCTACAATGAGCAGTTCTTC

J: TRBJ2-3
length: 16
size: .
D: .
V: TRBV14
CDR3: CASSQYKLASTDTQYF
DNA: TGTGCCAGCAGCCAATACAAGCTAGCGAGCACAGATACGCAGTATTTT

J: TRBJ2-7
length: 14
size: .
D: .
V: TRBV27
CDR3: CASSPTRGTYEQYF
DNA: TGTGCCAGCAGTCCGACTAGGGGGACCTACGAGCAGTACTTC

J: TRBJ2-5
length: 16
size: .
D: .
V: TRBV14
CDR3: CASSQGFRDHQETQYF
DNA: TGTGCCAGCAGCCAAGGATTCCGGGACCACCAAGAGACCCAGTACTTC

J: TRBJ2-3
length: 13
size: .
D: .
V: TRBV30
CDR3: CAWRGTRPDTQYF
DNA: TGTGCCTGGAGAGGGACACGACCAGATACGCAGTATTTT

J: TRBJ1-2
length: 16
size: .
D: TRBD1
V: TRBV6-1
CDR3: CASSVNLLGQGNGYTF
DNA: TGTGCCAGCAGTGTTAACCTCCTGGGACAGGGAAATGGCTACACCTTC

J: TRBJ1-6
length: 18
size: .
D: .
V: TRBV7-2
CDR3: CASSPQKGPNFYNSPLHF
DNA: TGTGCCAGCAGCCCCCAAAAAGGGCCGAACTTCTATAATTCACCCCTCCACTTT

J: TRBJ1-1
length: 13
size: .
D: .
V: TRBV10-2
CDR3: CASRALENTEAFF
DNA: TGCGCCAGCAGGGCGCTGGAGAACACTGAAGCTTTCTTT

J: TRBJ2-2
length: 15
size: .
D: TRBD2
V: TRBV7-9
CDR3: CASSPRTSGAGELFF
DNA: TGTGCCAGCAGCCCCCGGACTAGCGGGGCCGGGGAGCTGTTTTTT

J: TRBJ1-6
length: 14
size: .
D: TRBD1
V: TRBV6-1
CDR3: CASMQGQGNSPLHF
DNA: TGTGCCAGCATGCAGGGACAGGGAAATTCACCCCTCCACTTT

J: TRBJ2-3
length: 14
size: once
D: TRBD1
V: TRBV11-2
CDR3: CASSLTTGADTQYF
DNA: TGTGCCAGCAGCTTAACTACAGGGGCAGATACGCAGTATTTT

J: TRBJ2-7
length: 12
size: .
D: .
V: TRBV7-8
CDR3: CASSLVSYEQYF
DNA: TGTGCCAGCAGCTTAGTTTCCTACGAGCAGTACTTC

J: TRBJ2-1
length: 15
size: .
D: TRBD2
V: TRBV30
CDR3: CAWRVSGSSYNEQFF
DNA: TGTGCCTGGAGGGTTAGCGGGAGCTCCTACAATGAGCAGTTCTTC

J: TRBJ1-1
length: 11
size: .
D: TRBD1
V: TRBV6-1
CDR3: CASTSIRGQVF
DNA: TGTGCCAGCACCTCTATAAGAGGACAGGTTTTT

J: TRBJ1-2
length: 15
size: .
D: .
V: TRBV7-3
CDR3: CASSESSSKVYGYTF
DNA: TGTGCCAGCAGCGAAAGCAGCAGCAAGGTCTATGGCTACACCTTC

J: TRBJ1-2
length: 15
size: .
D: TRBD1
V: TRBV7-9
CDR3: CASSSIDRDGYGYTF
DNA: TGTGCCAGCAGCTCAATTGACAGGGACGGCTATGGCTACACCTTC

J: TRBJ2-1
length: 16
size: .
D: .
V: TRBV6-5
CDR3: CASSYSLGQSYNEQFF
DNA: TGTGCCAGCAGTTACTCGCTTGGACAGTCCTACAATGAGCAGTTCTTC

J: TRBJ2-5
length: 15
size: .
D: TRBD2
V: TRBV5-4
CDR3: CASSLRTSGRETQYF
DNA: TGTGCCAGCAGCTTAAGGACTAGCGGGAGAGAGACCCAGTACTTC

J: TRBJ1-5
length: 16
size: few
D: .
V: TRBV23-1
CDR3: CASSQSYPGGNQPQHF
DNA: TGCGCCAGCAGTCAATCGTACCCGGGGGGCAATCAGCCCCAGCATTTT

J: TRBJ2-1
length: 15
size: once
D: .
V: TRBV7-9
CDR3: CASSLGDLSSNEQFF
DNA: TGTGCCAGCAGCTTAGGGGACTTATCCAGCAATGAGCAGTTCTTC

J: TRBJ1-1
length: 16
size: .
D: TRBD1
V: TRBV7-2
CDR3: CASSLYGTGVGTEAFF
DNA: TGTGCCAGCAGCTTATATGGGACAGGGGTAGGCACTGAAGCTTTCTTT

J: TRBJ2-3
length: 12
size: .
D: .
V: TRBV19
CDR3: CASSLRQDTQYF
DNA: TGTGCCAGTAGTCTCCGTCAAGATACGCAGTATTTT

J: TRBJ1-1
length: 11
size: few
D: .
V: TRBV20-1
CDR3: CSARDTGPAFF
DNA: TGCAGTGCTAGAGATACGGGGCCAGCTTTCTTT